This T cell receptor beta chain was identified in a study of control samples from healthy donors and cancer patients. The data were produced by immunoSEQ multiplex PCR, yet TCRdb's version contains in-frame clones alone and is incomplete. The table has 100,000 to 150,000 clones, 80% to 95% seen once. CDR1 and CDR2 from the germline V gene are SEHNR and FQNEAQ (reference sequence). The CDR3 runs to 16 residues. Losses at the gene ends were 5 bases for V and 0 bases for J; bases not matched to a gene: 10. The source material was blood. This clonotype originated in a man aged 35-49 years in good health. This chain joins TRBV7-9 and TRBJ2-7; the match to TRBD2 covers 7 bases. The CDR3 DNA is TGTGCCAGCAGCAAAATATCAGCGGGGACCTCCTACGAGCAGTACTTC. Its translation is CASSKISAGTSYEQYF.